The 23 T cell receptor beta chains presented below share a single source sample, sequenced in a study of blood T cell repertoires in COVID-19. Here immunoSEQ multiplex PCR was the method, and the copy in TCRdb shows in-frame clones only, minus some. This table holds some 150,000 clones, about 80% found once. The sample was peripheral blood. These receptor sequences come from a man aged 65-85 years with acute or convalescent COVID-19.

The chain employs TRBV27 and TRBJ2-3, with D possibly being TRBD2 (7 bases). V was shortened by 2 bases and J by 3 bases, with 15 bases between the two germline ends. Germline V CDR1 and CDR2: MNHEY, SMNVEV (reference sequence). This CDR3 spans 16 amino acids. The chain's CDR3 is CASSLGVGGGTDTQYF. CDR3 DNA: TGTGCCAGCAGTTTAGGCGTAGGGGGGGGAACAGATACGCAGTATTTT.

The count of this clone is one. The chain is built from TRBV7-7 and TRBJ1-2; 8 bases match TRBD1. The CDR3 contains 17 residues. Germline assignment: CDR1 SSHAT and CDR2 FNYEAQ (reference sequence). In nucleotides, the CDR3 is TGTGCTAGCTTGGTGGGTTTCGGGGACAGGAAGGATTTGGGCTACACCTTC. Amino acid sequence: CASLVGFGDRKDLGYTF.

Only one count was recorded for this clone. The chain uses TRBV4-2 and TRBJ2-5; 12 bases line up with TRBD2. In germline, CDR1 is LGHNA, CDR2 YNFKEQ. The V segment lost 3 bases and the J segment 2 bases; nucleotides outside the gene matches: 1. The CDR3 length is 15 residues. CDR3 nucleotide sequence: TGTGCCAGCAGCCAGACTAGCGGGGGACAAGAGACCCAGTACTTC. It encodes CASSQTSGGQETQYF.

In this sample, this clone turned up once. The rearrangement uses TRBV5-1 and TRBJ2-5; 9 nucleotides match TRBD1. The CDR3 length is 14 residues. The junction had 8 bases not matched to a gene; V was cut back by 4 bases and J by 7 bases. CDR1 and CDR2 from the germline V gene are SGHRS and YFSETQ. The CDR3 DNA sequence: TGCGCCAGCAGCCTAGGACAGGGGAGGGTGACCCAGTACTTC. It codes for CASSLGQGRVTQYF.

The gene calls are TRBV7-9 and TRBJ1-5, with unresolved D. Per germline, CDR1 SEHNR and CDR2 FQNEAQ (reference sequence). V dropped 5 bases and J dropped 6 bases, with 11 bases sitting between them. The CDR3 is 13 residues long. The CDR3 coding sequence is TGTGCCAGCAGCCCCAACGAGGCTCAGCCCCAGCATTTT. It yields the protein CASSPNEAQPQHF.

V gene TRBV5-1 combines with J gene TRBJ1-2, with D perhaps TRBD1 (6 bases). This CDR3 spans 13 amino acids. Germline CDR1 is SGHRS and CDR2 is YFSETQ. The V gene lost 1 base and the J gene lost 5 bases, with 9 bases spanning the gap. CDR3 coding DNA: TGCGCCAGCAGCTTGAGGCAGGGGTATGGCTACACCTTC. Residues: CASSLRQGYGYTF.

The table lists this clone with a count of one. The rearrangement joins TRBV7-9 to TRBJ2-7, with 8 bases aligning to TRBD1. The CDR3 extends over 15 amino acids. The V and J ends lost 1 base and 7 bases, in that order; junction bases with no gene match: 9. CDR1 is SEHNR, CDR2 FQNEAQ, per germline (reference sequence). The CDR3 bases are TGTGCCAGCAGCTTAGTCTGGCAGGGGGCTGAAGAGCAGTACTTC. Its protein is CASSLVWQGAEEQYF.

This sequence joins TRBV4-2 and TRBJ2-3, with TRBD2 matching over 8 bases. This CDR3 is 16 amino acids long. The germline CDR1 and CDR2 sequences are LGHNA and YNFKEQ. Germline trimming cut 5 bases from V and 2 bases from J; bases unmatched to any gene: 9. This CDR3 is CASSARAGAPTDTQYF. Here the CDR3 DNA reads TGTGCCAGCAGCGCCCGAGCGGGAGCCCCCACAGATACGCAGTATTTT.

This clone has ten or more counts. The chain couples TRBV5-4 to TRBJ2-7; a possible D gene is TRBD1 (6 bases). Trimming removed 0 bases at V and 5 bases at J, with 9 bases between. Germline lookup yields CDR1 SGHNT and CDR2 YYREEE (reference sequence). CDR3 length: 13 residues. The chain's CDR3 is CASSLARGNEQYF. CDR3 coding DNA: TGTGCCAGCAGCTTGGCCAGGGGTAACGAGCAGTACTTC. The complete variable domain, with remaining parts taken from reference TRBV5-4 and TRBJ2-7, reads ETGVTQSPTHLIKTRGQQVTLRCSSQSGHNTVSWYQQALGQGPQFIFQYYREEENGRGNFPPRFSGLQFPNYSSELNVNALELDDSALYLCASSLARGNEQYFGPGTRLTVT.

V usage is TRBV7-9 and J usage is TRBJ2-3, with 7 bases aligning to TRBD1. V dropped 2 bases and J dropped 4; count of bases not matched to a gene: 3. The CDR3 totals 14 residues. CDR1 SEHNR and CDR2 FQNEAQ come from the germline V gene (reference sequence). CDR3: CASSLRGRSDTQYF. CDR3 DNA sequence: TGTGCCAGCAGCTTAAGGGGGCGATCAGATACGCAGTATTTT. Drawing the rest from reference TRBV7-9 and TRBJ2-3, the complete variable domain is DTGVSQNPRHKITKRGQNVTFRCDPISEHNRLYWYRQTLGQGPEFLTYFQNEAQLEKSRLLSDRFSAERPKGSFSTLEIQRTEQGDSAMYLCASSLRGRSDTQYFGPGTRLTVL.

The rearrangement joins TRBV5-4 to TRBJ2-7; 9 bases are a match to TRBD1. The CDR3 consists of 16 residues. V lost 3 bases to trimming and J lost 2 bases; unmatched junction nucleotides: 9. The germline CDR1 and CDR2 sequences are SGHNT and YYREEE (reference sequence). DNA of the CDR3: TGTGCCAGCAGCTCCAGGGTCCGGACAGGGGCCTACGAGCAGTACTTC. Amino acids: CASSSRVRTGAYEQYF.

The chain joins TRBV3-1 (or the pseudogene TRBV3-2) to TRBJ1-4; 8 positions match TRBD1. CDR1 and CDR2 from the germline V gene are LGHDT and YNNKEL (reference sequence). The CDR3 runs 16 residues. V was pared by 1 base and J by 8 bases, with 9 bases of the junction left unmatched. The CDR3 bases are TGTGCCAGCAGCCAAGTCTTCGGGACAGGTGACGAAAAACTGTTTTTT. Translating gives CASSQVFGTGDEKLFF.

The chain recombines TRBV7-6 with TRBJ2-1; no reliable D call. Trimming cost V 2 bases and J 1 base, with 9 bases left between them. The CDR3 consists of 15 residues. Germline CDR1 and CDR2: SGHVS and FNYEAQ. The CDR3 loop reads CASSLRYRSYNEQFF. As DNA, the CDR3 is TGTGCCAGCAGCTTACGATATCGGTCCTACAATGAGCAGTTCTTC.

V is TRBV7-9 and J is TRBJ2-7, with a weak D call TRBD1 (6 bases). V was shortened by 1 base and J by 0 bases, with 7 bases between the two germline ends. Germline CDR1 is SEHNR and CDR2 is FQNEAQ (reference sequence). This CDR3 comprises 14 residues. The CDR3 DNA reads as TGTGCCAGCAGCTTAGAGGGACACTCCTACGAGCAGTACTTC. It translates to CASSLEGHSYEQYF. Full variable domain (outside the CDR3, taken from reference TRBV7-9 and TRBJ2-7): DTGVSQNPRHKITKRGQNVTFRCDPISEHNRLYWYRQTLGQGPEFLTYFQNEAQLEKSRLLSDRFSAERPKGSFSTLEIQRTEQGDSAMYLCASSLEGHSYEQYFGPGTRLTVT.

The V and J genes are TRBV11-2 and TRBJ1-2, with a weak D call TRBD1 (5 bases). V was clipped by 5 bases and J by 5 bases, with 18 bases between them. CDR1 is SGHAT and CDR2 is FQNNGV in the germline V gene. CDR3 size: 15 residues. Here the CDR3 reads CASSPPPGTVYGYTF. As DNA, the CDR3 is TGTGCCAGCAGCCCTCCCCCCGGGACTGTTTATGGCTACACCTTC.

The rearrangement uses TRBV5-4 and TRBJ1-6, with 7 bases that match TRBD1. The length of the CDR3 is 15 residues. The germline CDR1 and CDR2 sequences are SGHNT and YYREEE (reference sequence). V lost 0 bases, J lost 6 bases, and 3 bases stayed unmatched. CDR3 coding DNA: TGTGCCAGCAGCTTGGATCGGGACAGTAATTCACCCCTCCACTTT. This sequence encodes CASSLDRDSNSPLHF.

This sequence joins TRBV19 and TRBJ1-4, with 7 positions matching TRBD1. V shed 5 bases and J 4 bases; nucleotides not matched to a gene: 4. The CDR3 length is 14 residues. Germline V gives CDR1 LNHDA, CDR2 SQIVND (reference sequence). The CDR3 sequence: CASSGGQLNEKLFF. In DNA, the CDR3 is TGTGCCAGTAGTGGGGGACAGCTTAATGAAAAACTGTTTTTT.

This rearrangement joins TRBV6-5 to TRBJ1-1, with TRBD1 matching 8 bases. CDR1 and CDR2 (germline): MNHEY, SVGAGI. The ends lost 7 bases at V and 3 bases at J; junction bases unmatched: 10. The CDR3 covers 15 residues. This chain's CDR3 is CASTDWGGQDTEAFF. The DNA of the CDR3 is TGTGCCAGCACCGACTGGGGGGGACAGGACACTGAAGCTTTCTTT.

The V call is TRBV28, the J call TRBJ2-7; weak D call: TRBD2 (6 bases). There are 15 residues in the CDR3. Trimming stripped 3 bases from V and 0 bases from J, with 12 bases between. Germline V gene lookup returns CDR1 MDHEN and CDR2 SYDVKM. CDR3: CASSFHGLSSYEQYF. CDR3 coding DNA: TGTGCCAGCAGTTTCCACGGACTAAGCTCCTACGAGCAGTACTTC.

The genes are TRBV7-2 and TRBJ2-1, with D possibly being TRBD1 (6 bases). Germline-derived CDR1 and CDR2 are SGHTA and FQGNSA. The V and J ends lost 8 bases and 0 bases respectively, with 11 bases between them. The CDR3 is 14 residues long. The CDR3 DNA reads TGTGCCAGCCAGGACAGAACCTCCTACAATGAGCAGTTCTTC. This gives the protein CASQDRTSYNEQFF.

The genes are TRBV5-1 and TRBJ2-3; the D gene is possibly TRBD2 (7 bases). Germline V gene sequence: CDR1 SGHRS, CDR2 YFSETQ. Trimming took off 4 bases at V and 3 bases at J, with 15 bases between the two ends. This CDR3 has 15 residues. CDR3 in DNA: TGCGCCAGCAGCCCGGGGGGCGCTAGAACAGATACGCAGTATTTT. Residues: CASSPGGARTDTQYF.

The CDR3 here is CAWNVAGSNSPLHF. The CDR3 coding sequence is TGTGCCTGGAATGTCGCAGGGTCTAATTCACCCCTCCACTTT. V is TRBV30 and J is TRBJ1-6; D is possibly TRBD1 (5 bases). The CDR3 length is 14 residues. Germline V CDR1 and CDR2: GTSNPN, SVGIG (reference sequence). Trimming took off 4 bases at V and 6 bases at J, with 13 bases between the two ends.

The table lists this clone with a count of one. The chain combines TRBV4-2 with TRBJ2-7; 10 bases are a match to TRBD1. V dropped 4 bases and J dropped 6; count of bases not matched to a gene: 12. CDR1 is LGHNA and CDR2 is YNFKEQ in the germline V gene. The CDR3 is 16 residues long. CDR3 residues: CASSRQAGTGAAEQYF. The CDR3 DNA reads as TGTGCCAGCAGCCGCCAGGCGGGGACAGGGGCGGCCGAGCAGTACTTC.